This T cell receptor (beta chain) originates from a study of graft-versus-host responses after intestinal transplantation. Study as a whole: Anti-thymocyte globulin induction was given to all recipients, followed by tacrolimus and steroids for three to four years. Study-level points and caveats: An association linked early post-transplant HvG declines with peak circulating GvH clone levels.

Measured with immunoSEQ multiplex PCR; TCRdb has only the in-frame clones, and not every one. This sample yields approximately 82,000 clones, of which 90% to 95% are seen a single time; more than 0.075% belongs to the top ten. To note about this clone: The target antigen is unknown.

This CDR3 has 15 residues. J gave up 3 bases and V 3 bases, and 6 bases lay outside the gene matches. Germline CDR1 ENHRY, CDR2 SYGVKD. Here the sequenced sample was unstimulated CD4+ T cells sorted from spleen or lymph node cells, taken before intestinal transplant. The chain employs TRBV10-3 and TRBJ2-7, with 9 bases matching TRBD1. The sequence derives from a human donor who received an intestinal transplant. CDR3 residues: CAISDTGTGSYEQYF. CDR3 in DNA: TGTGCCATCAGTGACACAGGGACAGGGAGCTACGAGCAGTACTTC.